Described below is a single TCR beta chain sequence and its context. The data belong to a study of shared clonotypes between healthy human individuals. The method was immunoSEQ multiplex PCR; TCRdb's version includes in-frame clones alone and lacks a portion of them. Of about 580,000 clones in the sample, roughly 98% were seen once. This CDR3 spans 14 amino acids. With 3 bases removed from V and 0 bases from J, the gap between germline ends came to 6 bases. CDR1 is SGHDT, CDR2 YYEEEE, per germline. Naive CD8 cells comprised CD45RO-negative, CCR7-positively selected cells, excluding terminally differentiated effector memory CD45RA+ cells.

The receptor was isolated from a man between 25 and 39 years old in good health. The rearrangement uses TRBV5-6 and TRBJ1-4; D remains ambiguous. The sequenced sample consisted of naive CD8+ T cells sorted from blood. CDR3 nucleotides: TGTGCCAGCAGCTCTCTAACAACTAATGAAAAACTGTTTTTT. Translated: CASSSLTTNEKLFF.